This TCR beta chain was sequenced in a study of cytomegalovirus exposure and HLA in healthy donors. Study details: The 120 validation repertoires and the approximately 630 first-cohort repertoires shared a platform, a later analysis reported.

V lost 0 bases and J 1 base, leaving 10 bases between the germline ends. The CDR3 extends over 15 amino acids. Germline-derived CDR1 and CDR2 are MNHEY and SVGAGI. Study outcomes and limitations: Altogether, 160 or so TCR beta chains were recorded as cytomegalovirus-associated.

This table comes from immunoSEQ multiplex PCR, and its TCRdb copy is limited to in-frame clones, with some not included. This sample has approximately 230,000 clones, with about 90% found just once. As concerns this clone: Its target is not known.

This TCR was recovered from a man between 18 and 29 years old in good health and CMV-seropositive. V gene TRBV6-5 combines with J gene TRBJ2-7; D call uncertain. The sample consisted of PBMCs. CDR3 sequence: CASSYSLGRSYEQYF. The CDR3 DNA is TGTGCCAGCAGTTACTCTCTTGGCCGATCCTACGAGCAGTACTTC.